Following are 16 T cell receptor beta chains from one sample sequenced in a study of cytomegalovirus exposure and HLA in healthy donors. Vbeta (60) and Jbeta (13) primers were used in the PCR. Only in-frame clones appear in the TCRdb table, and some are missing; sequencing was by immunoSEQ multiplex PCR. The data show 150,000 to 180,000 clones, 82% seen once. The sample comprised PBMCs. The receptors here all came from a woman aged 45-65 years in good health and CMV-seropositive.

The rearrangement uses TRBV4-3 and TRBJ2-1; 9 bases agree with TRBD2. CDR3 size: 19 residues. The V and J ends lost 3 bases and 0 bases, in that order; junction bases with no gene match: 12. Germline assignment: CDR1 LGHNA and CDR2 YSLEER. DNA of the CDR3: TGCGCCAGCAGCCATGAAGCGGGGGGCTATTATGACTCCTACAATGAGCAGTTCTTC. This translates into CASSHEAGGYYDSYNEQFF.

J is TRBJ1-6 and V is TRBV5-1, with TRBD1 matching 7 bases. Germline V gene lookup returns CDR1 SGHRS and CDR2 YFSETQ. The V segment lost 0 bases and the J segment 6 bases; nucleotides outside the gene matches: 12. CDR3 length: 18 residues. CDR3 region: CASSLEPFSDRPNSPLHF. The CDR3 DNA is TGCGCCAGCAGCTTGGAACCCTTTTCGGACAGGCCTAATTCACCCCTCCACTTT.

The chain links TRBV7-9 to TRBJ1-1, with TRBD1 matching over 9 bases. CDR3 length: 15 residues. Per the germline V gene, CDR1 is SEHNR and CDR2 is FQNEAQ (reference sequence). V shed 5 bases, J shed 3 bases, and the junction held 7 bases outside the gene matches. CDR3 protein: CASSANRGQDTEAFF. The DNA of the CDR3 is TGTGCCAGCAGCGCAAACAGGGGGCAAGACACTGAAGCTTTCTTT.

This chain joins TRBV12-5 and TRBJ2-6, with D hard to call. The CDR3 has 13 amino acids. With 4 bases removed from V and 1 base from J, the gap between germline ends came to 2 bases. Germline CDR1 is LGHNT and CDR2 is FRNRAP. The DNA for the CDR3 is TGTGCTAGTGGTTCATCTGGGGCCAACGTCCTGACTTTC. Protein product: CASGSSGANVLTF.

J is TRBJ2-5 and V is TRBV4-2, with D tentatively TRBD2 (6 bases). V lost 0 bases and J 4 bases, leaving 15 bases between the germline ends. Germline-derived CDR1 and CDR2 are LGHNA and YNFKEQ. CDR3 length equals 16 residues. The CDR3 bases are TGTGCCAGCAGCCAAGATTGGGGGGTGCTCGGAGAGACCCAGTACTTC. This gives the protein CASSQDWGVLGETQYF.

The rearrangement uses TRBV30 and TRBJ2-7; TRBD1 matches at 12 bases. Germline V gene lookup returns CDR1 GTSNPN and CDR2 SVGIG (reference sequence). This CDR3 region has 14 residues. The V gene end was trimmed by 8 bases and the J gene end by 6 bases; junction bases not matched to a gene: 11. CDR3 bases: TGTGCCGGAACTCCCGGGACAGGGGGCATCGAGCAGTACTTC. Translating it yields CAGTPGTGGIEQYF. Drawing the rest from reference TRBV30 and TRBJ2-7, the complete variable domain is SQTIHQWPATLVQPVGSPLSLECTVEGTSNPNLYWYRQAAGRGLQLLFYSVGIGQISSEVPQNLSASRPQDRQFILSSKKLLLSDSGFYLCAGTPGTGGIEQYFGPGTRLTVT.

The V call is TRBV2, the J call TRBJ1-6; 8 nucleotides agree with TRBD1. This CDR3 comprises 11 residues. V shed 4 bases, J shed 15 bases, and the junction held 2 bases outside the gene matches. The germline V gene encodes CDR1 SNHLY and CDR2 FYNNEI. This CDR3 reads CASSVDRDLHF. The CDR3 coding sequence is TGTGCCAGCAGTGTGGACAGGGACCTCCACTTT.

The chain employs TRBV18 and TRBJ1-1; 8 bases map to TRBD1. This CDR3 contains 15 residues. V dropped 2 bases and J dropped 3; count of bases not matched to a gene: 5. The germline V gene encodes CDR1 KGHSH and CDR2 LQKENI. The CDR3: CASSPLGDRYTEAFF. For the CDR3, the DNA is TGTGCCAGCTCACCATTAGGGGACAGGTACACTGAAGCTTTCTTT.

The rearrangement links TRBV6-5 to TRBJ2-1; the D is unclear. The germline V gene encodes CDR1 MNHEY and CDR2 SVGAGI. The CDR3 has 12 amino acids. The V end was cut by 4 bases, the J end by 4 bases, with 5 bases between. The CDR3, as DNA: TGTGCCAGCAGTTCAGGATACAATGAGCAGTTCTTC. Amino acids: CASSSGYNEQFF.

This chain links TRBV29-1 with TRBJ2-4; D call uncertain. Germline V gives CDR1 SQVTM, CDR2 ANQGSEA. Between the trimmed V and J ends, which lost 3 bases and 4 bases, there was a span of 7 bases. The CDR3 is made up of 12 amino acids. CDR3 sequence: CSVEYGKNIQYF. CDR3 DNA sequence: TGCAGCGTTGAGTACGGTAAAAACATTCAGTACTTC.

V is TRBV10-3 and J is TRBJ2-2, with 7 positions matching TRBD2. The CDR3 sequence is 17 residues long. The J segment lost 2 bases and the V segment lost 10 bases, leaving 16 bases of the junction unmatched. The germline V gene encodes CDR1 ENHRY and CDR2 SYGVKD. CDR3 bases: TGTGCCACCATGGGGGGAGCCGGGGGGTTCAACACCGGGGAGCTGTTTTTT. Translated: CATMGGAGGFNTGELFF.

The chain links TRBV5-4 to TRBJ1-2; D might be TRBD1 (6 bases). V lost 0 bases to trimming and J lost 8 bases, with 8 bases between them. The CDR3 totals 12 residues. CDR1 is SGHNT, CDR2 YYREEE, per germline (reference sequence). The CDR3 protein is CASSLDQGGYTF. Written as DNA, the CDR3 is TGTGCCAGCAGCTTGGACCAGGGGGGCTACACCTTC. Supplemented by reference TRBV5-4 and TRBJ1-2, the full variable domain reads ETGVTQSPTHLIKTRGQQVTLRCSSQSGHNTVSWYQQALGQGPQFIFQYYREEENGRGNFPPRFSGLQFPNYSSELNVNALELDDSALYLCASSLDQGGYTFGSGTRLTVV.

The rearrangement uses TRBV29-1 and TRBJ2-7, with 7 positions matching TRBD1. V was clipped by 4 bases and J by 3 bases; unmatched bases: 6. CDR3 size: 13 residues. Germline CDR1 and CDR2: SQVTM and ANQGSEA. The DNA of the CDR3 is TGCAGCGTTGTATCGGGACAGAGCTACGAGCAGTACTTC. Its translation: CSVVSGQSYEQYF.

This chain joins TRBV27 and TRBJ1-5, with 10 bases lining up with TRBD1. Germline lookup yields CDR1 MNHEY and CDR2 SMNVEV (reference sequence). CDR3 length equals 15 residues. V was clipped by 7 bases and J by 5 bases; unmatched bases: 8. CDR3 in DNA: TGTGCCAGCACGAGGGGGACAGGGGAGCATCAGCCCCAGCATTTT. This sequence encodes CASTRGTGEHQPQHF.

The chain has TRBV6-1 and TRBJ2-1; TRBD1 aligns across 7 bases. The germline V gene has CDR1 MNHNS and CDR2 SASEGT. CDR3 length: 17 amino acids. The J segment lost 4 bases and the V segment lost 4 bases, leaving 13 bases of the junction unmatched. The CDR3 reads CASSAKKTGSLYNEQFF. The DNA for the CDR3 is TGTGCCAGCAGTGCTAAAAAGACAGGGAGTCTGTACAATGAGCAGTTCTTC.

This rearrangement joins TRBV5-6 to TRBJ1-2; 8 nucleotides match TRBD1. This CDR3 spans 13 amino acids. The V segment lost 5 bases and the J segment 10 bases; nucleotides outside the gene matches: 10. Germline V gene sequence: CDR1 SGHDT, CDR2 YYEEEE. The CDR3 nucleotides are TGTGCCAGCAGGTCCGGACAGGGAGGGCCCTACACCTTC. This translates into CASRSGQGGPYTF.